Listed below are T cell receptor beta chains from one sample, sequenced in a study of cytomegalovirus exposure and HLA in healthy donors. Repertoires were generated with immunoSEQ multiplex PCR, while TCRdb's copy carries only in-frame clones and drops some. The table has approximately 150,000 clones, over 60% seen once. Sequenced sample: PBMCs. The receptors come from a male donor in good health and CMV-seronegative. The CDR3 runs from the conserved cysteine through the conserved F or W. The D gene is left open where the match is weak. The listing skips clone size in some rows; elsewhere it reads once, few, many or a size class.

d_gene: TRBD1; j_gene: TRBJ1-1; abundance: NA; v_gene: TRBV6-5; CDR3nt: TGTGCCAGCAGTTACGCCTGGACAGGGGGCACTGAAGCTTTCTTT; CDR3aa: CASSYAWTGGTEAFF
d_gene: NA; j_gene: TRBJ2-7; abundance: NA; v_gene: TRBV21-1; CDR3nt: TGTGCCAGCAGCAACCCCCGCCGGAGCTACGAGCAGTACTTC; CDR3aa: CASSNPRRSYEQYF
d_gene: NA; j_gene: TRBJ1-4; abundance: NA; v_gene: TRBV6-6; CDR3nt: TGTGCCAGCAGTAGGGGGAGGGCGGGGCAAGAAAAACTGTTTTTT; CDR3aa: CASSRGRAGQEKLFF
d_gene: TRBD1; j_gene: TRBJ1-2; abundance: NA; v_gene: TRBV12-5; CDR3nt: TGTGCTAGTCCGGGGACAGGTCTACCCACTAACTATGGCTACACCTTC; CDR3aa: CASPGTGLPTNYGYTF
d_gene: NA; j_gene: TRBJ1-2; abundance: NA; v_gene: TRBV5-1; CDR3nt: TGCGCCAGCAGCGCGTTTACAAGCGACTATGGCTACACCTTC; CDR3aa: CASSAFTSDYGYTF
d_gene: TRBD2; j_gene: TRBJ2-1; abundance: NA; v_gene: TRBV6-5; CDR3nt: TGTGCCAGCAGGCCCTTAGCGGGAGCCTACAATGAGCAGTTCTTC; CDR3aa: CASRPLAGAYNEQFF
d_gene: TRBD1; j_gene: TRBJ2-7; abundance: NA; v_gene: TRBV2; CDR3nt: TGTGCCAGCAGTGAGTGGGACAGTCAATCCTACGAGCAGTACTTC; CDR3aa: CASSEWDSQSYEQYF
d_gene: NA; j_gene: TRBJ2-1; abundance: NA; v_gene: TRBV11-2; CDR3nt: TGTGCCAGCAGCTTAGGCGCCACCTTTTCTTACAATGAGCAGTTCTTC; CDR3aa: CASSLGATFSYNEQFF
d_gene: NA; j_gene: TRBJ2-7; abundance: NA; v_gene: TRBV4-1; CDR3nt: TGCGCCAGCAGACCTCAGGGAAAAACCTACGAGCAGTACTTC; CDR3aa: CASRPQGKTYEQYF
d_gene: TRBD2; j_gene: TRBJ2-1; abundance: NA; v_gene: TRBV5-6; CDR3nt: TGTGCCAGCAGCGTAACTAGCGGGAGGCCCCTTGGGGAGCAGTTCTTC; CDR3aa: CASSVTSGRPLGEQFF
d_gene: TRBD1; j_gene: TRBJ2-7; abundance: NA; v_gene: TRBV6-5; CDR3nt: TGTGCCAGCAGCCGCGACAGGGGCGAGCAGTACTTC; CDR3aa: CASSRDRGEQYF
d_gene: NA; j_gene: TRBJ1-5; abundance: NA; v_gene: TRBV15; CDR3nt: TGTGCCACCAGCAGGGATATTCAGGGAAATCAGCCCCAGCATTTT; CDR3aa: CATSRDIQGNQPQHF
d_gene: TRBD1; j_gene: TRBJ2-7; abundance: NA; v_gene: TRBV2; CDR3nt: TGTGCCACCTCGGGACAGACCTACGAGCAGTACTTC; CDR3aa: CATSGQTYEQYF
d_gene: NA; j_gene: TRBJ1-1; abundance: NA; v_gene: TRBV7-6; CDR3nt: TGTGCCAGCAGCTTAGGAAGGGGTAGGGGGAACACTGAAGCTTTCTTT; CDR3aa: CASSLGRGRGNTEAFF
d_gene: NA; j_gene: TRBJ1-2; abundance: NA; v_gene: TRBV7-3; CDR3nt: TGTGCCAGCAGCCCTGGGCCGGGACAAGGCTATGGCTACACCTTC; CDR3aa: CASSPGPGQGYGYTF
d_gene: TRBD2; j_gene: TRBJ2-1; abundance: NA; v_gene: TRBV30; CDR3nt: TGTGCCTGGAGTGAAGGGACTAGCGGGAGGGGCTCCTACAATGAGCAGTTCTTC; CDR3aa: CAWSEGTSGRGSYNEQFF
d_gene: NA; j_gene: TRBJ2-1; abundance: NA; v_gene: TRBV5-8; CDR3nt: TGTGCCAGCGTTCGGGGGGACAGGCTCTACAATGAGCAGTTCTTC; CDR3aa: CASVRGDRLYNEQFF
d_gene: NA; j_gene: TRBJ2-3; abundance: NA; v_gene: TRBV2; CDR3nt: TGTGCCAGCAGTCGGAATAGCGGAAACACAGATACGCAGTATTTT; CDR3aa: CASSRNSGNTDTQYF
d_gene: TRBD1; j_gene: TRBJ1-6; abundance: NA; v_gene: TRBV27; CDR3nt: TGTGCCAGCAGTTTATCGACAGGGGGCGCTTCACCCCTCCACTTT; CDR3aa: CASSLSTGGASPLHF
d_gene: NA; j_gene: TRBJ1-4; abundance: NA; v_gene: TRBV9; CDR3nt: TGTGCCAGCAGCGTAGACAGGGCGAGTGGGAAACTGTTTTTT; CDR3aa: CASSVDRASGKLFF
d_gene: TRBD1; j_gene: TRBJ1-1; abundance: once; v_gene: TRBV5-4; CDR3nt: TGTGCCAGCAGCCAGGGGACAGGGGGGGGGAGGGCTGAAGCTTTCTTT; CDR3aa: CASSQGTGGGRAEAFF
d_gene: NA; j_gene: TRBJ1-2; abundance: NA; v_gene: TRBV27; CDR3nt: TGTGCCAGCAGTTTCCGGGGAATGTATGGCTACACCTTC; CDR3aa: CASSFRGMYGYTF
d_gene: NA; j_gene: TRBJ2-3; abundance: NA; v_gene: TRBV5-1; CDR3nt: TGCGCCAGCAGCTTGTGGCCTTTTGATACGCAGTATTTT; CDR3aa: CASSLWPFDTQYF
d_gene: TRBD1; j_gene: TRBJ2-7; abundance: NA; v_gene: TRBV11-2; CDR3nt: TGTGCCAGCAGCTCCGGGACAGGGCTCTACGAGCAGTACTTC; CDR3aa: CASSSGTGLYEQYF
d_gene: TRBD1; j_gene: TRBJ2-4; abundance: NA; v_gene: TRBV2; CDR3nt: TGTGCCAGCAGTGAAGGTCAGGGGGCGAGGTTCGGAAGAGCCAAAAACATTCAGTACTTC; CDR3aa: CASSEGQGARFGRAKNIQYF
d_gene: NA; j_gene: TRBJ1-2; abundance: NA; v_gene: TRBV19; CDR3nt: TGTGCCAGCAGAGGAGCTCCCCCTGGCTATGGCTACACCTTC; CDR3aa: CASRGAPPGYGYTF
d_gene: TRBD1; j_gene: TRBJ1-2; abundance: NA; v_gene: TRBV9; CDR3nt: TGTGCCAGCAGCGTAGGGCAAGGCAGGGGGGACGATGGCTACACCTTC; CDR3aa: CASSVGQGRGDDGYTF